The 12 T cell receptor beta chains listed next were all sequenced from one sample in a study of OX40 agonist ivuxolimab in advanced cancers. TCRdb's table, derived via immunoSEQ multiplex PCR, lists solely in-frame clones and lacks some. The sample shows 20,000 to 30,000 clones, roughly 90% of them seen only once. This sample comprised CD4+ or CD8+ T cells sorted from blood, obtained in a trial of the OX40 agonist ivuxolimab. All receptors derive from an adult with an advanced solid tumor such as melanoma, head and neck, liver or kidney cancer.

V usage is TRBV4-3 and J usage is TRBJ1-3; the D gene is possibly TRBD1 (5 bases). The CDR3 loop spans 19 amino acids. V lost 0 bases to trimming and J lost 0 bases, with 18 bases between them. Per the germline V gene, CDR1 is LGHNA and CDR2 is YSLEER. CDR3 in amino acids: CASSQDWGMGGVSGNTIYF. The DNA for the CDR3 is TGCGCCAGCAGCCAAGATTGGGGCATGGGGGGGGTCTCTGGAAACACCATATATTTT.

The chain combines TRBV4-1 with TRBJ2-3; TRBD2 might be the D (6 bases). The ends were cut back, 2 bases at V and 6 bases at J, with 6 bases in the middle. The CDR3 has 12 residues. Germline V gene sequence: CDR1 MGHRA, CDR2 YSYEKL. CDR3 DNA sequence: TGCGCCAGCAGCCAACGGGAGGATACGCAGTATTTT. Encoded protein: CASSQREDTQYF.

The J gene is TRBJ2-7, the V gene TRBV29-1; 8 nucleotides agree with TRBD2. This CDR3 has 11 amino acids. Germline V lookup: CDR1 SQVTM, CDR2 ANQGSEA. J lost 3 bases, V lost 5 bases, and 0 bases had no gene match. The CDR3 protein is CSVTSGYEQYF. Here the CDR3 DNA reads TGCAGCGTTACTAGCGGCTACGAGCAGTACTTC.

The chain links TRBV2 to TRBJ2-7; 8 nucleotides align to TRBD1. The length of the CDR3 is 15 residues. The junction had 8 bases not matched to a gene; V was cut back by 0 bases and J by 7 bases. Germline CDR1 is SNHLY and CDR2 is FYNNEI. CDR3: CASSEAWQGAREQYF. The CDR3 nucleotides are TGTGCCAGCAGTGAAGCTTGGCAGGGGGCGAGGGAGCAGTACTTC. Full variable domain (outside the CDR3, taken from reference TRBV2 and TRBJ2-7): EPEVTQTPSHQVTQMGQEVILRCVPISNHLYFYWYRQILGQKVEFLVSFYNNEISEKSEIFDDQFSVERPDGSNFTLKIRSTKLEDSAMYFCASSEAWQGAREQYFGPGTRLTVT.

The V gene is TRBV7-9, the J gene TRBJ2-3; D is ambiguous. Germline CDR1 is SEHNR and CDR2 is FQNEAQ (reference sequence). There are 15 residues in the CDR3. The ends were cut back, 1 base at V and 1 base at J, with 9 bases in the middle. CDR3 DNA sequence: TGTGCCAGCAGCTTAGACAAGTCGCGCACAGATACGCAGTATTTT. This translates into CASSLDKSRTDTQYF.

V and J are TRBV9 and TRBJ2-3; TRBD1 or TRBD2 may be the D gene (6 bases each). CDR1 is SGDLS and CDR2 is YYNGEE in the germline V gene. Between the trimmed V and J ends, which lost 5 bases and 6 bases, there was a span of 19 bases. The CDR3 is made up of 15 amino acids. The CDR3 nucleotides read TGTGCCAGCAGGGAGGGGGTATCAGAGTGGGATACGCAGTATTTT. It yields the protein CASREGVSEWDTQYF.

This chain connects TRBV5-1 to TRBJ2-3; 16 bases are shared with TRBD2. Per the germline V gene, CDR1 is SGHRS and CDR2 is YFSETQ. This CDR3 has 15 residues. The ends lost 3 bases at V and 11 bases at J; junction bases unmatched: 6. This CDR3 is CASSSGTSGGAMQYF. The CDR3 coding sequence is TGCGCCAGCAGCTCCGGGACTAGCGGGGGGGCGATGCAGTATTTT.

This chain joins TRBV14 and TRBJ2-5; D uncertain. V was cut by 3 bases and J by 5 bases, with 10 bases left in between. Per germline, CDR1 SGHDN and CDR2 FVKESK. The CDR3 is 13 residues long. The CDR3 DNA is TGTGCCAGCAGCCACTTCGGTTGGGAGACCCAGTACTTC. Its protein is CASSHFGWETQYF.

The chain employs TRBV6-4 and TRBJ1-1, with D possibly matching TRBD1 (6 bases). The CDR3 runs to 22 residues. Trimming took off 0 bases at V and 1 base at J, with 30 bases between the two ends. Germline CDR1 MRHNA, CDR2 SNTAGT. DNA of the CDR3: TGTGCCAGCAGTGACTCAGGTTCCCCTCAGGGGACGGTTGAAGTAGGGAACACTGAAGCTTTCTTT. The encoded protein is CASSDSGSPQGTVEVGNTEAFF.

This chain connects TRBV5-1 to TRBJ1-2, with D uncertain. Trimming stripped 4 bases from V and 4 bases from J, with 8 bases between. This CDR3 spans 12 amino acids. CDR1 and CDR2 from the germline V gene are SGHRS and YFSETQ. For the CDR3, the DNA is TGCGCCAGCAGCCCAGGAATCTATGGCTACACCTTC. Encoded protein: CASSPGIYGYTF.

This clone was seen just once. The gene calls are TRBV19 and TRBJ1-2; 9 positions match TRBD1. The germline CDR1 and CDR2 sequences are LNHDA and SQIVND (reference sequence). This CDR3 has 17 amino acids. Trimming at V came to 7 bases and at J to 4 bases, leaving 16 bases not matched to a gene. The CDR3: CASTPPGQGLVSYGYTF. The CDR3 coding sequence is TGTGCCAGTACCCCCCCTGGACAGGGGCTCGTATCCTATGGCTACACCTTC.

The CDR3 DNA is TGCGCCAGCAGTCTCCCCATCATAGCGGGAGGTTCGGATACGCAGTATTTT. Amino acids: CASSLPIIAGGSDTQYF. The rearrangement joins TRBV23-1 to TRBJ2-3; 10 bases fit TRBD2. TRBV23-1 is flagged as an ORF with uncertain function. The CDR3 has 17 amino acids. V shed 4 bases and J 6 bases; nucleotides not matched to a gene: 13.